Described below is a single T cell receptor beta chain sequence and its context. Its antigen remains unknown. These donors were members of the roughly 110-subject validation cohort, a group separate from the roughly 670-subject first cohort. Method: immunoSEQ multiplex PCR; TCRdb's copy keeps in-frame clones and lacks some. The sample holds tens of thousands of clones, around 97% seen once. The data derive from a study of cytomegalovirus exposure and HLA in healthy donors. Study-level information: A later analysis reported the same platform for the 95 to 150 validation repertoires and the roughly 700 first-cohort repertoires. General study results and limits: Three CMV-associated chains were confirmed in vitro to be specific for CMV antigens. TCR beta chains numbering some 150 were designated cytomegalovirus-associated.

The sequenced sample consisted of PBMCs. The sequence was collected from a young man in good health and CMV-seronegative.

In DNA form, the CDR3 reads TGTGCCAGCAGTCCCCCTATGAACACTGAAGCTTTCTTT. Encoded protein: CASSPPMNTEAFF. The genes are TRBV6-5 and TRBJ1-1; D not certain. The length of the CDR3 is 13 residues. Trimming removed 5 bases from V and 0 bases from J, with 7 bases in between. Germline V gene lookup returns CDR1 MNHEY and CDR2 SVGAGI.